Listed here are 6 T cell receptor beta chains from one sample, sequenced in a study of blood T cells in healthy people across ages. The authors ran a second PCR of about 7 to 11 cycles using a sample-barcoded 5' primer and a J-beta primer mix. Each CDR3 protein gets one entry after TCRdb re-called the 5' RACE reads with MiXCR. The repertoire has 1.5 million or so distinct CDR3 sequences, 42% of them found once; the top ten carry 7.9%. Sequencing was performed on blood. These receptors were taken from a woman younger than 30 in good health.

The chain couples TRBV9 to TRBJ2-4; D gene unclear. With 0 bases removed from V and 5 bases from J, the gap between germline ends came to 12 bases. This CDR3 has 15 amino acids. Germline CDR1 SGDLS, CDR2 YYNGEE. CDR3 amino acids: CASSVDETLQNIQYF. The CDR3 DNA follows: TGTGCCAGCAGCGTAGATGAGACCCTCCAAAACATTCAGTACTTC.

This clonotype has a handful of counts. V is TRBV5-1 and J is TRBJ2-7; D tentatively reads TRBD1 or TRBD2 (7 bases each). Germline V CDR1 and CDR2: SGHRS, YFSETQ. With 0 bases removed from V and 2 bases from J, the gap between germline ends came to 15 bases. This CDR3 contains 16 residues. The CDR3 protein is CASSLGGSGTAYEQYF. The CDR3 coding sequence is TGCGCCAGCAGCTTGGGAGGGAGCGGGACAGCCTACGAGCAGTACTTC.

The chain joins TRBV28 to TRBJ2-1, with TRBD2 matching 10 bases. CDR3 length: 15 residues. The V and J ends lost 6 bases and 1 base, in that order; junction bases with no gene match: 3. Germline lookup yields CDR1 MDHEN and CDR2 SYDVKM. Written as DNA, the CDR3 is TGTGCCAGCAGGCCAGCGGGGGGGTCCTACAATGAGCAGTTCTTC. Encoded protein: CASRPAGGSYNEQFF.

This chain uses TRBV12-3 or TRBV12-4 with TRBJ2-1; D tentatively fits TRBD1 or TRBD2 (5 bases each). This CDR3 has 15 amino acids. Trimming took 5 bases from V and 4 from J, leaving 15 bases between them. The CDR3 loop reads CASSPGTPEYNEQFF. The CDR3 DNA sequence: TGTGCCAGCAGTCCCGGGACCCCCGAGTACAATGAGCAGTTCTTC.

This clonotype was found a few times. The gene calls are TRBV4-2 and TRBJ1-2; D is perhaps TRBD1 (5 bases). Trimming pared 5 bases from V and 6 bases from J, leaving 13 bases between. This CDR3 spans 13 amino acids. The germline V gene encodes CDR1 LGHNA and CDR2 YNFKEQ. The CDR3 protein is CASSSIGGDGYTF. For the CDR3, the DNA is TGTGCCAGCAGCTCCATTGGGGGGGATGGCTACACCTTC.

The V and J genes are TRBV27 and TRBJ2-1; 10 nucleotides align to TRBD2. CDR1 and CDR2 (germline): MNHEY, SMNVEV (reference sequence). V lost 3 bases and J lost 5; bases outside the gene matches: 10. The CDR3 loop spans 17 amino acids. The CDR3 here is CASSFSAGGPIDNEQFF. In DNA, the CDR3 is TGTGCCAGCAGTTTCTCAGCGGGAGGGCCGATCGACAATGAGCAGTTCTTC.